This TCR beta chain came from a study of blood T cell repertoires in COVID-19. On the study more broadly: Donors in the United States, Italy and Spain gave samples during acute or convalescent COVID-19.

Living in 24 US areas, the participants were between roughly 18 and 95 years of age. As processed by the authors: The assay estimated nucleated cells by amplifying reference gene primers. The assay was immunoSEQ multiplex PCR, and TCRdb's table has in-frame clones only and misses some. The DNA was the basis for D and trimming; V, J and clone size are from that table. The sample lists around 250,000 clones; 85% to 90% were seen once. V was pared by 6 bases and J by 5 bases, with 7 bases of the junction left unmatched. CDR1 and CDR2 from the germline V gene are MNHEY and SVGAGI. The CDR3 totals 14 residues.

This chain joins TRBV6-5 and TRBJ1-1; 9 bases align to TRBD1. The sample was PBMCs or T cells enriched from blood (not recorded which). This TCR came from a woman aged 45-65 years who had recovered from COVID-19. CDR3 sequence (DNA): TGTGCCAGCAGACTCGACAGGGGGGGGACTGAAGCTTTCTTT. It specifies CASRLDRGGTEAFF.